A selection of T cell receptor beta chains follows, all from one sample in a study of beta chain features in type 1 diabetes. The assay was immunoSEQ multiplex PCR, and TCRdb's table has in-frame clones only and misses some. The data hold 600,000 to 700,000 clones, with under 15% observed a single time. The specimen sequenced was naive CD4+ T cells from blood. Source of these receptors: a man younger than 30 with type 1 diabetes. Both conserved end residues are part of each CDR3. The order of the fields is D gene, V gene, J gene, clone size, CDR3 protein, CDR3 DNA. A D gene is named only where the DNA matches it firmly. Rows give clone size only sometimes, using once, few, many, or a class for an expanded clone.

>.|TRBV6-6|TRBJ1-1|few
CASSPGPAEAFF
TGTGCCAGCAGTCCCGGCCCCGCTGAAGCTTTCTTT
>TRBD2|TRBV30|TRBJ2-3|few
CAWSQGLAGGLDTQYF
TGTGCCTGGAGTCAGGGACTAGCGGGGGGTTTAGATACGCAGTATTTT
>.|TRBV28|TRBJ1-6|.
CASSFGRSPLHF
TGTGCCAGCAGTTTCGGGCGTTCACCCCTCCACTTT
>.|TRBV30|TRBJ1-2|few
CAWSPLTGIHYGYTF
TGTGCCTGGAGTCCCCTGACGGGGATTCACTATGGCTACACCTTC
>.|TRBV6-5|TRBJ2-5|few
CASRPPGLPQETQYF
TGTGCCAGCAGACCGCCGGGACTTCCCCAAGAGACCCAGTACTTC
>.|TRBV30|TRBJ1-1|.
CAWSWGPNTEAFF
TGTGCCTGGAGTTGGGGACCGAACACTGAAGCTTTCTTT
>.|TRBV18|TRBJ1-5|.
CASSPETGFNQPQHF
TGTGCCAGCTCACCCGAGACAGGCTTCAATCAGCCCCAGCATTTT
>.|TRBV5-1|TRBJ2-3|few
CASSSRATDTQYF
TGCGCCAGCAGCTCACGGGCCACAGATACGCAGTATTTT
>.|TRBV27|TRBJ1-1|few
CASSVSSITEAFF
TGTGCCAGCAGCGTGAGCAGTATCACTGAAGCTTTCTTT
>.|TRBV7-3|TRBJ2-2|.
CASSENAGELFF
TGTGCCAGCAGCGAGAACGCCGGGGAGCTGTTTTTT
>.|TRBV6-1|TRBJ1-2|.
CASSDPPYGYTF
TGTGCCAGCAGTGACCCCCCGTATGGCTACACCTTC
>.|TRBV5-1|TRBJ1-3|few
CASSLETGSSGNTIYF
TGCGCCAGCAGCTTGGAAACCGGGAGCTCTGGAAACACCATATATTTT
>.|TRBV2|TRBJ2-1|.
CASSAFEEVGNEQFF
TGTGCCAGCAGTGCCTTTGAAGAGGTGGGCAATGAGCAGTTCTTC
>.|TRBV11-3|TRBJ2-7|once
CASSRYPGSLSYEQYF
TGTGCCAGCAGCCGTTATCCTGGCTCCCTGAGCTACGAGCAGTACTTC
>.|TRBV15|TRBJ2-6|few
CATSRDSTWRGNSGANVLTF
TGTGCCACCAGCAGAGATTCAACCTGGAGGGGGAACTCTGGGGCCAACGTCCTGACTTTC
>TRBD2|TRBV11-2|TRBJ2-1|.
CASSLELAGASYNEQFF
TGTGCCAGCAGCTTGGAGCTAGCGGGGGCCTCCTACAATGAGCAGTTCTTC
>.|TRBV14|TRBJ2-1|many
CASTGHGYNEQFF
TGTGCCAGTACAGGGCATGGGTACAATGAGCAGTTCTTC
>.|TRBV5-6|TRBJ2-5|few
CASSLSVPETQYF
TGTGCCAGCAGCTTGTCAGTCCCAGAGACCCAGTACTTC
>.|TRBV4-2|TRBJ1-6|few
CASSQDLGSPGSPLHF
TGTGCCAGCAGCCAAGATCTGGGGAGCCCGGGGTCACCCCTCCACTTT
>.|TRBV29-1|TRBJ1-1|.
CSVGGRVSNTEAFF
TGCAGCGTTGGGGGCAGGGTTTCGAACACTGAAGCTTTCTTT
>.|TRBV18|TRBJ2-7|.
CASSPQRDEPYEQYF
TGTGCCAGCTCACCGCAACGGGATGAACCTTACGAGCAGTACTTC
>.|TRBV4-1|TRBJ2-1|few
CASSTDPFGGGSNNEQFF
TGCGCCAGCAGCACAGACCCCTTTGGGGGGGGCTCGAACAATGAGCAGTTCTTC
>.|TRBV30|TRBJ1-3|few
CASTGKNGNTIYF
TGTGCCTCAACAGGGAAAAATGGAAACACCATATATTTT
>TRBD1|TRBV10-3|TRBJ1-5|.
CAIRGTAEGQPQHF
TGTGCCATCAGGGGGACAGCTGAGGGGCAGCCCCAGCATTTT